The rows below give T cell receptor beta chains drawn from one sample of a study of cytomegalovirus exposure and HLA in healthy donors. Profiling relied on immunoSEQ multiplex PCR, and the TCRdb table lists in-frame clones only, not all of them. This sample yields 100,000 to 150,000 clones, of which 80% to 90% are seen a single time; around 1.1% belongs to the top ten. The sample was PBMCs. These receptors were taken from a woman under 30 in good health and CMV-seronegative. Each CDR3 is given with its conserved first and last residue. The D gene is left open where the match is weak. Where a row states a size, it is once, few, many or the class of an expanded clone; other rows omit it.

clone_size: -
v_call: TRBV28
d_call: -
j_call: TRBJ1-1
cdr3_aa: CASSTGSTEAFF
cdr3_nt: TGTGCCAGCAGCACAGGGAGCACTGAAGCTTTCTTT

clone_size: -
v_call: TRBV15
d_call: -
j_call: TRBJ2-3
cdr3_aa: CATSRDAPIPGPTDTQYF
cdr3_nt: TGTGCCACCAGCAGAGATGCCCCCATCCCAGGGCCCACAGATACGCAGTATTTT

clone_size: -
v_call: TRBV27
d_call: TRBD2
j_call: TRBJ2-1
cdr3_aa: CASSLGLADYYNEQFF
cdr3_nt: TGTGCCAGCAGTTTAGGACTAGCGGATTACTACAATGAGCAGTTCTTC

clone_size: -
v_call: TRBV6-1
d_call: TRBD1
j_call: TRBJ2-4
cdr3_aa: CASSTTGGASTIQYF
cdr3_nt: TGTGCCAGCAGTACCACAGGGGGCGCATCAACCATTCAGTACTTC

clone_size: -
v_call: TRBV4-3
d_call: TRBD1
j_call: TRBJ2-7
cdr3_aa: CASSHWGQTPPYEQYF
cdr3_nt: TGCGCCAGCAGCCACTGGGGACAGACCCCACCCTACGAGCAGTACTTC

clone_size: -
v_call: TRBV5-6
d_call: -
j_call: TRBJ1-2
cdr3_aa: CASSDRTNYGYTF
cdr3_nt: TGTGCCAGCAGCGACAGGACTAACTATGGCTACACCTTC

clone_size: -
v_call: TRBV5-6
d_call: -
j_call: TRBJ1-1
cdr3_aa: CASSLDRVVNTEAFF
cdr3_nt: TGTGCCAGCAGCTTGGACAGGGTGGTGAACACTGAAGCTTTCTTT

clone_size: -
v_call: TRBV13
d_call: -
j_call: TRBJ2-2
cdr3_aa: CASSWPSRRGSGELFF
cdr3_nt: TGTGCCAGCAGCTGGCCCAGTAGGAGGGGATCCGGGGAGCTGTTTTTT

clone_size: -
v_call: TRBV30
d_call: -
j_call: TRBJ1-5
cdr3_aa: CAWSPRRGVRSNQPQHF
cdr3_nt: TGTGCCTGGAGTCCACGCCGGGGGGTACGAAGCAATCAGCCCCAGCATTTT

clone_size: -
v_call: TRBV30
d_call: -
j_call: TRBJ1-1
cdr3_aa: CALQMNTEAFF
cdr3_nt: TGTGCCTTACAAATGAACACTGAAGCTTTCTTT

clone_size: -
v_call: TRBV2
d_call: TRBD2
j_call: TRBJ2-3
cdr3_aa: CASSVGTSGGLDTDTQYF
cdr3_nt: TGTGCCAGCAGTGTCGGGACTAGCGGGGGGCTAGACACAGATACGCAGTATTTT

clone_size: -
v_call: TRBV4-3
d_call: -
j_call: TRBJ1-1
cdr3_aa: CASSHVGAEAFF
cdr3_nt: TGCGCCAGCAGCCATGTGGGGGCAGAAGCTTTCTTT

clone_size: -
v_call: TRBV28
d_call: TRBD1
j_call: TRBJ1-6
cdr3_aa: CASSPYRGTYNSPLHF
cdr3_nt: TGTGCCAGCAGTCCCTACAGGGGAACCTATAATTCACCCCTCCACTTT

clone_size: -
v_call: TRBV10-2
d_call: TRBD2
j_call: TRBJ2-5
cdr3_aa: CASSGLVLKETQYF
cdr3_nt: TGCGCCAGCAGCGGACTAGTCCTAAAAGAGACCCAGTACTTC

clone_size: once
v_call: TRBV6-1
d_call: TRBD2
j_call: TRBJ2-1
cdr3_aa: CASSEVLIGTSGGEQFF
cdr3_nt: TGTGCCAGCAGTGAAGTCCTGATTGGGACTAGCGGGGGTGAGCAGTTCTTC

clone_size: -
v_call: TRBV6-1
d_call: -
j_call: TRBJ1-1
cdr3_aa: CAMGGHTEAFF
cdr3_nt: TGTGCCATGGGGGGTCACACTGAAGCTTTCTTT

clone_size: few
v_call: TRBV11-2
d_call: -
j_call: TRBJ1-6
cdr3_aa: CASSFQGSNSPLHF
cdr3_nt: TGTGCCAGCAGCTTTCAGGGGTCGAATTCACCCCTCCACTTT

clone_size: once
v_call: TRBV18
d_call: TRBD1
j_call: TRBJ2-5
cdr3_aa: CASSSRQGNLQETQYF
cdr3_nt: TGTGCCAGCTCATCCCGACAGGGTAACCTTCAAGAGACCCAGTACTTC

clone_size: -
v_call: TRBV12-5
d_call: TRBD2
j_call: TRBJ2-5
cdr3_aa: CASGSTTGTSKMSQYF
cdr3_nt: TGTGCTAGTGGTTCTACGACCGGGACTAGCAAAATGTCCCAGTACTTC

clone_size: -
v_call: TRBV27
d_call: -
j_call: TRBJ2-1
cdr3_aa: CASSLWSRGYNEQFF
cdr3_nt: TGTGCCAGCAGTCTCTGGTCCAGAGGGTACAATGAGCAGTTCTTC